This T cell receptor beta chain was documented in a study of CD8 T cells in Susac syndrome. Random-hexamer reverse transcription was applied to roughly 0.5 to 1 ug RNA. TCRdb redid the calling of the immunoSEQ multiplex PCR reads with MiXCR, one entry per CDR3 protein. This table has roughly 89,000 distinct CDR3 sequences, roughly 95% appearing once. This clonotype came up once. Trimming cost V 3 bases and J 14 bases, with 22 bases left between them. The CDR3 sequence is 14 residues long. CDR1 and CDR2 from the germline V gene are DFQATT and SNEGSKA (reference sequence). The J gene is TRBJ1-4, the V gene TRBV20-1; D call uncertain. The specimen sequenced was CD8+ T cells from PBMCs. This receptor was identified in a human donor with Susac syndrome. Here the CDR3 reads CSASRPSGVGALFF. CDR3 bases: TGCAGTGCTAGTCGACCCTCTGGCGTCGGAGCGCTGTTTTTT.